This TCR beta chain was observed in a study of T-cell memory formation after mild COVID-19. Whole-study findings and limits: CD4+ contracting clones were found mainly in CM and EM, and CD8+ ones in EMRA.

The CDR3 has 14 residues. With V trimmed by 1 base and J by 10 bases, 10 bases remained unmatched. CDR1 DFQATT and CDR2 SNEGSKA come from the germline V gene (reference sequence). Remarks on this clonotype: Its antigen is not known.

TCRdb reprocessed the 5' RACE reads with MiXCR, giving one entry per CDR3 protein. This sample yields a few hundred thousand distinct CDR3 sequences, of which around 25% are seen a single time; approximately 10% belongs to the top ten. The source is an adult woman who had mild COVID-19 (a few samples of this study predate the infection). Cell type and time point are not known. The chain carries TRBV20-1 and TRBJ2-1, with 7 bases that match TRBD2. The sequencing input was PBMCs or a T cell subset sorted from them (not recorded which). CDR3 DNA sequence: TGCAGTGCTAGAGCTGTTGGGGGGGGGTTGGAGCAGTTCTTC. The encoded protein is CSARAVGGGLEQFF.